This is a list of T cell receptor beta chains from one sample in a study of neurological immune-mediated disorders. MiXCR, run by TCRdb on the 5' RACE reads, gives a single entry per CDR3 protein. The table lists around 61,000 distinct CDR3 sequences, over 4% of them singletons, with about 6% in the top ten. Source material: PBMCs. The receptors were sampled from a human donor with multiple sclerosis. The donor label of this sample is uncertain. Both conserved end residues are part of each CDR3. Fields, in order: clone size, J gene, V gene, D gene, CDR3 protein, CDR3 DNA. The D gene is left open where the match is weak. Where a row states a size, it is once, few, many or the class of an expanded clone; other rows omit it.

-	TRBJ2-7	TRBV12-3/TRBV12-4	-	CASSFGIEGSYEQYF	TGTGCCAGCAGTTTTGGTATAGAGGGCTCCTACGAGCAGTACTTC
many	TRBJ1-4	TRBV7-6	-	CASSQLHGGEKLFF	TGTGCCAGCAGCCAACTCCACGGGGGAGAAAAACTGTTTTTT
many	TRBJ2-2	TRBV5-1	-	CASSLELGANGELFF	TGCGCCAGCAGCTTGGAACTGGGGGCAAACGGGGAGCTGTTTTTT
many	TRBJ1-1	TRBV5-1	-	CASSLEWTGTEAFF	TGCGCCAGCAGCTTGGAGTGGACGGGGACTGAAGCTTTCTTT
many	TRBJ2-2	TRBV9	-	CASSEKGANTGELFF	TGTGCCAGCAGCGAGAAGGGGGCGAACACCGGGGAGCTGTTTTTT
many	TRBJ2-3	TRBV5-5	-	CASSPTPDTQYF	TGTGCCAGCAGCCCTACCCCGGACACGCAGTATTTT
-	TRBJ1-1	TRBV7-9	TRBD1	CASSASQGAHTEAFF	TGTGCCAGCAGCGCTAGTCAGGGGGCACATACTGAAGCTTTCTTT
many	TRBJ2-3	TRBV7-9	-	CASSPRTEEDTQYF	TGTGCCAGCAGCCCCAGGACAGAAGAAGATACGCAGTATTTT
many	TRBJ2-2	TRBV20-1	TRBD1	CSARGTGGELFF	TGCAGTGCTAGAGGGACAGGCGGGGAGCTGTTTTTT
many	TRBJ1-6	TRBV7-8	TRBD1	CASSSLTGKDSPLHF	TGTGCCAGCAGCTCCCTGACAGGGAAGGATTCACCCCTCCACTTT
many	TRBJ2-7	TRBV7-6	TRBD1	CASSLGGQGRDEQYF	TGTGCCAGCAGCTTAGGGGGACAGGGAAGGGACGAGCAGTACTTC
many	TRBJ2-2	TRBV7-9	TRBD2	CASRGLAGTNTGELFF	TGTGCCAGCAGGGGACTAGCGGGGACTAACACCGGGGAGCTGTTTTTT
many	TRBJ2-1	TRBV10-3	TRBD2	CAIRRLAGGSYNEQFF	TGTGCCATCAGGAGACTAGCGGGGGGAAGTTACAATGAGCAGTTCTTC
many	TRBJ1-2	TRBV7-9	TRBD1	CASSRAGQNHGYTF	TGTGCCAGCAGCCGGGCGGGACAGAACCATGGCTACACCTTC
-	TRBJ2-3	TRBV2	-	CASSGTAQHTQYF	TGTGCCAGCAGTGGGACAGCACAGCATACGCAGTATTTT
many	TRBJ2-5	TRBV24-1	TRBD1	CATSDVMTGDQETQYF	TGTGCCACCAGTGATGTGATGACAGGGGACCAAGAGACCCAGTACTTC
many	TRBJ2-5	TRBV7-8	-	CASSGGARETQYF	TGTGCCAGCAGCGGGGGGGCCCGAGAGACCCAGTACTTC
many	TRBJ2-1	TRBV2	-	CASSPQEWREQFF	TGTGCCAGCAGTCCTCAGGAGTGGCGTGAGCAGTTCTTC
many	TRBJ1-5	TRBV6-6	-	CASEAGITQPQHF	TGTGCCAGCGAGGCAGGGATCACACAGCCCCAGCATTTT
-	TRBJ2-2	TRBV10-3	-	CAISEMEEGELFF	TGTGCCATCAGTGAGATGGAGGAGGGGGAGCTGTTTTTT
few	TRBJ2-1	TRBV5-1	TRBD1	CASSLAVGTGEHNEQFF	TGCGCCAGCAGCTTGGCCGTAGGGACAGGGGAACACAATGAGCAGTTCTTC
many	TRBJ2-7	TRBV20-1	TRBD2	CSASRASGDVGQYF	TGCAGTGCCTCGAGGGCTAGCGGGGATGTTGGGCAGTACTTC
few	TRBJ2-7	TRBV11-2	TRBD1	CASSTGTGAYEQYF	TGTGCCAGCAGCACGGGGACAGGGGCCTACGAGCAGTACTTC
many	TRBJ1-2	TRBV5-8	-	CASSHWGANYGYTF	TGTGCCAGCAGCCATTGGGGGGCTAACTATGGCTACACCTTC
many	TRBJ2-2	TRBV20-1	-	CSARDGRSPNTGELFF	TGCAGTGCTAGAGATGGTAGGAGCCCTAACACCGGGGAGCTGTTTTTT
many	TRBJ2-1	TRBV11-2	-	CASSPAADSYNEQFF	TGTGCCAGCAGCCCAGCGGCCGACTCCTACAATGAGCAGTTCTTC
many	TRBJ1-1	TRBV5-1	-	CASSSEQGNTEAFF	TGCGCCAGCAGCTCAGAACAGGGGAACACTGAAGCTTTCTTT
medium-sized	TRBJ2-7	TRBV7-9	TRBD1	CASSLTGVPYEQYF	TGTGCCAGCAGCTTAACAGGGGTCCCCTACGAGCAGTACTTC
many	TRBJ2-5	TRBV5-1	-	CASSLVGAMGQETQYF	TGCGCCAGCAGCTTGGTGGGGGCGATGGGGCAAGAGACCCAGTACTTC
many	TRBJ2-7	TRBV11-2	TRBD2	CASSLSVLAGYEQYF	TGTGCCAGCAGCTTAAGCGTCCTAGCGGGCTACGAGCAGTACTTC
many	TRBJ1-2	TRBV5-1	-	CASSVQGMQNGYTF	TGCGCCAGCAGCGTCCAGGGAATGCAGAATGGCTACACCTTC
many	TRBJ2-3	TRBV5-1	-	CASSFQQGPDTQYF	TGCGCCAGCAGCTTCCAACAGGGTCCAGATACGCAGTATTTT
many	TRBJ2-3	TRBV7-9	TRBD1	CASSLGQGLGTDTQYF	TGTGCCAGCAGCTTAGGACAGGGGCTTGGCACAGATACGCAGTATTTT
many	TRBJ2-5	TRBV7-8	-	CASSSRQTQETQYF	TGTGCCAGCAGCTCTCGACAGACCCAAGAGACCCAGTACTTC
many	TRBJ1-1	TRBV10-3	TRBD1	CAISVETGETEAFF	TGTGCCATCAGTGTCGAGACAGGGGAAACTGAAGCTTTCTTT
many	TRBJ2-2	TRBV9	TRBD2	CASSVDSASGGDTGELFF	TGTGCCAGCAGCGTAGACTCTGCTAGCGGGGGGGACACCGGGGAGCTGTTTTTT
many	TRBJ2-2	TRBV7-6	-	CASSLTPGGAGELFF	TGTGCCAGCAGCTTGACCCCCGGAGGGGCCGGGGAGCTGTTTTTT
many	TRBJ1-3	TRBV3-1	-	CASSSQLDSGNTIYF	TGTGCCAGCAGCTCACAACTCGACTCTGGAAACACCATATATTTT
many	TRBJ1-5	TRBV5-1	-	CASSLDTYQPQHF	TGCGCCAGCAGCTTGGACACTTATCAGCCCCAGCATTTT
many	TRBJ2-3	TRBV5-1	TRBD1	CASSLVGGQGDTQYF	TGCGCCAGCAGCTTGGTAGGGGGCCAAGGAGATACGCAGTATTTT